This TCR beta chain emerged from a study of vaccination effects on CD4 cells after COVID-19. Study-wide results and limits: There was only 1 of 255 vaccine-induced clones in healthy vaccinees that cross-reacted with common cold coronaviruses.

Isolation of CD4+ T cells took place after about nine days of culture. Germline V CDR1 and CDR2: WSHSY, SAAADI. The CDR3 is made up of 13 amino acids. V was trimmed by 7 bases and J by 6 bases, leaving 13 bases between them. A note on this clone: Its antigen remains unidentified.

Clones were read by immunoSEQ multiplex PCR, and TCRdb kept only the in-frame ones, dropping some. The sample includes more than 35,000 clones, over 80% of them seen just once. Sequencing was performed on CD4+ T cells from PBMCs cultured without peptide, taken before COVID-19 vaccination. The receptor's source is a human donor who received a COVID-19 vaccine. The chain employs TRBV10-2 and TRBJ1-5, with TRBD1 as a possible D gene (5 bases). The CDR3 region is CASTGLAGQPQHF. Written as DNA, the CDR3 is TGCGCCAGCACGGGACTGGCGGGTCAGCCCCAGCATTTT.